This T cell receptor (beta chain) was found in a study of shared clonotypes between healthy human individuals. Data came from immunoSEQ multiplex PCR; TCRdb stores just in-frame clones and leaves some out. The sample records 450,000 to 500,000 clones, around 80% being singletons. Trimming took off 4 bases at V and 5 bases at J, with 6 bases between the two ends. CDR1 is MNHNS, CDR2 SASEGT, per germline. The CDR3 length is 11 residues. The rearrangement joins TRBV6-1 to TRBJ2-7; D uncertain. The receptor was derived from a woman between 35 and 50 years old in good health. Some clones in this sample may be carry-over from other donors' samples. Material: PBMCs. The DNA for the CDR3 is TGTGCCAGCAGTGGCGTCAACGAGCAGTACTTC. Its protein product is CASSGVNEQYF.